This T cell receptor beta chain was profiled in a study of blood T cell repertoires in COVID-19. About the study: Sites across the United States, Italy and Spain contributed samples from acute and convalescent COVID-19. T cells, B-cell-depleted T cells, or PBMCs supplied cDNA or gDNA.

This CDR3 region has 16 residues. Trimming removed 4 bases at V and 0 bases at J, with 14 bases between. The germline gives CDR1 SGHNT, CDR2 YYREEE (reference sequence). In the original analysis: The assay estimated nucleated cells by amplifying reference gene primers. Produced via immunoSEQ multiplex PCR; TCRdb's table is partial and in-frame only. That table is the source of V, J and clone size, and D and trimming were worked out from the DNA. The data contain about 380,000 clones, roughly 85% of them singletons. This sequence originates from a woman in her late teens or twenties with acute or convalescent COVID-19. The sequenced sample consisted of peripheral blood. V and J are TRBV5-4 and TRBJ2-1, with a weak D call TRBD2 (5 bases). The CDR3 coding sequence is TGTGCCAGCAGCCGTGGACTCCTGAGCTCCTACAATGAGCAGTTCTTC. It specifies CASSRGLLSSYNEQFF.